The 2 T cell receptor beta chains reported below all come from one sample, sequenced in a study of cytomegalovirus exposure and HLA in healthy donors (dated by TCRdb to the late 2010s). The method behind the library was the immunoSEQ multiplex PCR assay. For the multiplex PCR, a mixture combining 60 forward primers for TCR Vbeta segments and 13 reverse primers for TCR Jbeta segments was used. TCRdb limited this immuneACCESS table to in-frame rearrangements with V and J called. A share of clones is missing; checked studies link under half to unresolved V genes, and the rest is unexplained. Across this sample there are some 190,000 clones, with around 83% seen only once. The ten largest clones take up over 1.5% of the sample. Material: PBMCs. These receptors were collected from a man aged 40-55 years in good health and CMV-seropositive.

The rearrangement uses TRBV18 and TRBJ1-2; tentatively, D is TRBD1 (6 bases). V gave up 1 base and J gave up 8 bases, with 14 bases separating them. This CDR3 spans 14 amino acids. Per germline, CDR1 KGHSH and CDR2 LQKENI. The DNA of the CDR3 is TGTGCCAGCTCACCACAGGGGGGGCCGTCCGGCTACACCTTC. Its protein is CASSPQGGPSGYTF. Drawing the rest from reference TRBV18 and TRBJ1-2, the complete variable domain is NAGVMQNPRHLVRRRGQEARLRCSPMKGHSHVYWYRQLPEEGLKFMVYLQKENIIDESGMPKERFSAEFPKEGPSILRIQQVVRGDSAAYFCASSPQGGPSGYTFGSGTRLTVV.

CDR3 coding DNA: TGTGCCAGCCGTATAACAGGGCAAGAGACCCAGTACTTC. Protein product: CASRITGQETQYF. V gene TRBV6-5 combines with J gene TRBJ2-5; D is possibly TRBD1 (6 bases). V lost 8 bases and J 2 bases, leaving 12 bases between the germline ends. The CDR3 totals 13 residues. Germline V CDR1 and CDR2: MNHEY, SVGAGI.